A single sample gave rise to the 30 T cell receptor beta chains below, sequenced in a study of control samples from healthy donors and cancer patients. Clones were sequenced by immunoSEQ multiplex PCR, and TCRdb holds only the in-frame ones, with some missing. The sample contains 100,000 to 120,000 clones, 70% to 85% of which appear only once. Sequenced sample: blood. The receptors shown here come from a man aged 18 to 29 in good health.

This clone was observed a few times. The sample carries other DNA sequences with the same CDR3. This rearrangement joins TRBV6-5 to TRBJ2-6; no firm D call. This CDR3 is 15 amino acids long. Trimming took off 6 bases at V and 0 bases at J, with 9 bases between the two ends. The germline CDR1 and CDR2 sequences are MNHEY and SVGAGI. The CDR3 here is CASSLSYSGANVLTF. The CDR3 nucleotides are TGTGCCAGCAGCCTCAGTTACTCTGGGGCCAACGTCCTGACTTTC.

The chain recombines TRBV5-1 with TRBJ1-1; TRBD1 aligns across 8 bases. This CDR3 region has 14 residues. CDR1 and CDR2 from the germline V gene are SGHRS and YFSETQ. V was pared by 1 base and J by 4 bases, with 3 bases of the junction left unmatched. CDR3 residues: CASSLLQGATEAFF. CDR3 DNA sequence: TGCGCCAGCAGCTTGTTGCAGGGGGCCACTGAAGCTTTCTTT.

The rearrangement uses TRBV5-5 and TRBJ1-2; 11 bases align to TRBD1. Germline-derived CDR1 and CDR2 are SGHKS and YYEKEE (reference sequence). The CDR3 covers 16 residues. J gave up 8 bases and V 4 bases, and 13 bases lay outside the gene matches. The CDR3 loop reads CASSNTDRGQARGYTF. The CDR3 bases are TGTGCCAGCAGCAATACGGACAGGGGGCAAGCGAGGGGCTACACCTTC.

The CDR3 sequence is CATSGTGNTGELFF. Written as DNA, the CDR3 is TGTGCCACCAGTGGGACAGGGAACACCGGGGAGCTGTTTTTT. This sequence joins TRBV24-1 and TRBJ2-2; 7 positions match TRBD1. This CDR3 contains 14 residues. The germline CDR1 and CDR2 sequences are KGHDR and SFDVKD. Trimming removed 5 bases from V and 1 base from J; junction bases left unmatched: 0.

J is TRBJ2-5 and V is TRBV6-5, with 9 bases lining up with TRBD2. Germline CDR1 and CDR2: MNHEY and SVGAGI. V lost 1 base, J lost 3 bases, and 3 bases stayed unmatched. There are 15 residues in the CDR3. The DNA of the CDR3 is TGTGCCAGCAGTTACTGGCGGGGGGGCGAAGAGACCCAGTACTTC. Translated: CASSYWRGGEETQYF.

V usage is TRBV5-1 and J usage is TRBJ1-4, with 7 bases matching TRBD1. The CDR3 contains 15 residues. The J segment lost 1 base and the V segment lost 4 bases, leaving 4 bases of the junction unmatched. The V gene's germline CDR1 is SGHRS and CDR2 YFSETQ. The CDR3 nucleotides are TGCGCCAGCAGCCCGGGGGACAGAACTAATGAAAAACTGTTTTTT. Its translation: CASSPGDRTNEKLFF.

The chain joins TRBV12-3 or TRBV12-4 to TRBJ1-5; D is undetermined. There are 13 residues in the CDR3. Trimming removed 5 bases from V and 4 bases from J, with 9 bases in between. CDR3 protein: CASSPGRNQPQHF. The CDR3 DNA reads as TGTGCCAGCAGTCCAGGACGAAATCAGCCCCAGCATTTT.

The rearrangement uses TRBV12-3 or TRBV12-4 and TRBJ2-2; D not certain. This CDR3 comprises 13 residues. Trimming cost V 3 bases and J 4 bases, with 6 bases left between them. As DNA, the CDR3 is TGTGCCAGCAGTTTCCTTGGCACCGGGGAGCTGTTTTTT. Translating gives CASSFLGTGELFF.

V and J are TRBV7-2 and TRBJ2-1; TRBD1 is a possible D gene (6 bases). Deletions cut 6 bases from V and 9 bases from J, with 12 bases between. The V gene's germline CDR1 is SGHTA and CDR2 FQGNSA. This CDR3 comprises 12 residues. The CDR3 nucleotides read TGTGCCAGCAGTCAAGGGGGAGCTGAGCAGTTCTTC. Encoded protein: CASSQGGAEQFF.

This clone was recorded a few times. The V gene is TRBV24-1, the J gene TRBJ2-5; no reliable D call. The CDR3 sequence is 13 residues long. V lost 4 bases and J 5 bases, leaving 10 bases between the germline ends. Germline-derived CDR1 and CDR2 are KGHDR and SFDVKD. The CDR3 region is CATSEIDGETQYF. The CDR3 DNA reads as TGTGCCACCAGTGAAATCGACGGGGAGACCCAGTACTTC.

This chain joins TRBV15 and TRBJ1-6; 11 bases agree with TRBD1. Looked up from germline, CDR1 is LNHNV and CDR2 is YYDKDF (reference sequence). J lost 10 bases, V lost 5 bases, and 7 bases had no gene match. CDR3 length equals 15 residues. CDR3 sequence reads: CATSSSGQGVSPLHF. As DNA, the CDR3 is TGTGCCACCAGCTCTTCGGGACAGGGGGTCTCACCCCTCCACTTT.

The chain uses TRBV10-1 and TRBJ2-2; 9 bases align to TRBD1. V lost 5 bases and J lost 6; bases outside the gene matches: 4. The CDR3 loop spans 14 amino acids. The V gene's germline CDR1 is WNHNN and CDR2 SYGVQD (reference sequence). The CDR3 region is CASSRDRAAGELFF. The CDR3 nucleotides read TGCGCCAGCAGTCGGGACAGGGCCGCCGGGGAGCTGTTTTTT.

CDR3 DNA: TGTGCCAGCCGGGCCACCTCCTACGAGCAGTACTTC. Encoded protein: CASRATSYEQYF. V is TRBV19 and J is TRBJ2-7; unclear D gene. CDR3 length equals 12 residues. Looked up from germline, CDR1 is LNHDA and CDR2 is SQIVND (reference sequence). Trimming shortened V by 9 bases and J by 0 bases, and 9 bases separated the two germline ends.

V is TRBV5-5 and J is TRBJ2-1; the D gene is possibly TRBD1 (6 bases). Germline V lookup: CDR1 SGHKS, CDR2 YYEKEE (reference sequence). V lost 1 base, J lost 9 bases, and 14 bases lay in between. The CDR3 has 14 residues. The CDR3 region has the DNA TGTGCCAGCAGCTTGCTTCAGGGGATTGGTGAGCAGTTCTTC. It specifies CASSLLQGIGEQFF.

The rearrangement uses TRBV19 and TRBJ1-3; TRBD1 aligns across 7 bases. V shed 8 bases and J 0 bases; nucleotides not matched to a gene: 10. This CDR3 is built from 16 residues. Germline assignment: CDR1 LNHDA and CDR2 SQIVND (reference sequence). CDR3 nucleotide sequence: TGTGCCAGTCGACGGGACAGCGTAAACTCTGGAAACACCATATATTTT. Translation: CASRRDSVNSGNTIYF.

This clone has more than one count but fewer than ten. This rearrangement joins TRBV11-2 to TRBJ1-6; no firm D call. Trimming cost V 3 bases and J 0 bases, with 3 bases left between them. The germline CDR1 and CDR2 sequences are SGHAT and FQNNGV. The CDR3 runs to 14 residues. The CDR3 nucleotides are TGTGCCAGCAGCTTCAGCTCCTATAATTCACCCCTCCACTTT. Amino acids: CASSFSSYNSPLHF.

This clone occurred once. This chain uses TRBV4-1 with TRBJ2-6; no definite D call. The V gene's germline CDR1 is MGHRA and CDR2 YSYEKL. CDR3 length: 15 residues. V lost 2 bases to trimming and J lost 1 base, with 6 bases between them. In nucleotides, the CDR3 is TGCGCCAGCAGCCAACCTTCATCTGGGGCCAACGTCCTGACTTTC. It codes for CASSQPSSGANVLTF.

This clone has only one observation. The chain couples TRBV7-8 to TRBJ2-5, with D possibly being TRBD2 (7 bases). V was clipped by 0 bases and J by 2 bases, with 13 bases between them. The CDR3 is made up of 16 amino acids. CDR1 and CDR2 from the germline V gene are SGHVS and FQNEAQ. In nucleotides, the CDR3 is TGTGCCAGCAGCTTAGCTGTCGGGGGGCTACAAGAGACCCAGTACTTC. Translating it yields CASSLAVGGLQETQYF.

V usage is TRBV24-1 and J usage is TRBJ1-1; 8 nucleotides align to TRBD1. V lost 9 bases, J lost 3 bases, and 5 bases stayed unmatched. Looked up from germline, CDR1 is KGHDR and CDR2 is SFDVKD. The CDR3 loop spans 13 amino acids. DNA of the CDR3: TGTGCCACCGCTACAGGGGGTGACACTGAAGCTTTCTTT. Amino acid sequence: CATATGGDTEAFF.

J is TRBJ2-5 and V is TRBV19; 7 nucleotides align to TRBD1. CDR3 length: 15 amino acids. Germline trimming cut 5 bases from V and 0 bases from J; bases unmatched to any gene: 6. Germline values: CDR1 LNHDA, CDR2 SQIVND (reference sequence). The CDR3 sequence: CASSSGQRYQETQYF. The CDR3 coding sequence is TGTGCCAGTAGTTCGGGACAGAGATACCAAGAGACCCAGTACTTC.

The J gene is TRBJ1-2, the V gene TRBV5-6; TRBD1 matches at 10 bases. Unmatched junction bases numbered 4, after V lost 5 bases and J lost 6 bases. The CDR3 is 13 residues long. Germline V gene lookup returns CDR1 SGHDT and CDR2 YYEEEE. DNA for the CDR3: TGTGCCAGCAGTCTCGACAGGGGGCATGGCTACACCTTC. Its translation is CASSLDRGHGYTF.

This chain connects TRBV25-1 to TRBJ1-1; 7 bases map to TRBD1. Germline loops: CDR1 MGHDK, CDR2 SYGVNS. The CDR3 covers 15 residues. Germline trimming cut 4 bases from V and 1 base from J; bases unmatched to any gene: 6. CDR3 residues: CASSGRDRANTEAFF. The CDR3 DNA reads TGTGCCAGCAGTGGTAGGGACAGAGCGAACACTGAAGCTTTCTTT.

With regard to this clone: Other nucleotide sequences in the sample specify the same CDR3. The gene calls are TRBV9 and TRBJ1-3, with D uncertain. Trimming cost V 0 bases and J 4 bases, with 8 bases left between them. This CDR3 is built from 14 residues. Germline V gene sequence: CDR1 SGDLS, CDR2 YYNGEE. CDR3 region: CASSVEGSGNTIYF. In DNA, the CDR3 is TGTGCCAGCAGCGTAGAAGGGTCAGGAAACACCATATATTTT.

The chain carries TRBV24-1 and TRBJ1-2, with D unresolved. Trimming left V 4 bases short and J 2 bases short, with 13 bases between. The CDR3 consists of 15 residues. CDR1 KGHDR and CDR2 SFDVKD come from the germline V gene. The DNA for the CDR3 is TGTGCCACCAGTGACCGCGGTGGATGGAACTATGGCTACACCTTC. This translates into CATSDRGGWNYGYTF.

This chain uses TRBV3-1 (or the pseudogene TRBV3-2) with TRBJ2-3; D possibly corresponds to TRBD1 (5 bases). Trimming pared 1 base from V and 2 bases from J, leaving 13 bases between. CDR1 is LGHDT, CDR2 YNNKEL, per germline (reference sequence). The CDR3 has 16 amino acids. The CDR3 sequence: CASSQGQMANTDTQYF. The CDR3 coding sequence is TGTGCCAGCAGCCAAGGACAGATGGCCAACACAGATACGCAGTATTTT.

The chain combines TRBV9 with TRBJ2-5; D may be TRBD2 (6 bases). Trimming stripped 4 bases from V and 2 bases from J, with 18 bases between. CDR1 and CDR2 (germline): SGDLS, YYNGEE. The CDR3 has 16 residues. DNA for the CDR3: TGTGCCAGCAGCCCCGGGCGGAGTAGCGGACAAGAGACCCAGTACTTC. The encoded protein is CASSPGRSSGQETQYF.

V and J are TRBV6-5 and TRBJ2-2; D is unclear. Trimming pared 8 bases from V and 1 base from J, leaving 14 bases between. Germline CDR1 and CDR2: MNHEY and SVGAGI. There are 15 residues in the CDR3. The CDR3 DNA sequence: TGTGCCAGCTCGCTCAGACCGGGGAACACCGGGGAGCTGTTTTTT. It specifies CASSLRPGNTGELFF.

CDR3 amino acids: CSALPGTSTDTQYF. CDR3 DNA sequence: TGCAGCGCCCTACCCGGGACCAGCACAGATACGCAGTATTTT. V and J are TRBV29-1 and TRBJ2-3, with D perhaps matching TRBD1 or TRBD2 (5 bases each). The CDR3 is made up of 14 amino acids. CDR1 and CDR2 (germline): SQVTM, ANQGSEA. Trimming took off 7 bases at V and 0 bases at J, with 14 bases between the two ends.

The rearrangement links TRBV25-1 to TRBJ1-4; D is possibly TRBD1 (5 bases). The CDR3 runs to 15 residues. V was trimmed by 4 bases and J by 2 bases, leaving 11 bases between them. Germline V gene lookup returns CDR1 MGHDK and CDR2 SYGVNS. The CDR3 region is CASSGVQDTNEKLFF. In nucleotides, the CDR3 is TGTGCCAGCAGTGGGGTACAGGACACTAATGAAAAACTGTTTTTT.

This sequence joins TRBV2 and TRBJ2-5, with TRBD2 matching over 11 bases. V was clipped by 0 bases and J by 1 base; unmatched bases: 4. The germline V gene has CDR1 SNHLY and CDR2 FYNNEI. The CDR3 loop spans 17 amino acids. The CDR3 nucleotides are TGTGCCAGCAGTGAAGCGCTGACTAGCGGGGCCCAAGAGACCCAGTACTTC. Its translation is CASSEALTSGAQETQYF.